The present entry profiles one T cell receptor (beta chain) with its context. Its antigen is not known. The sample comes from a study of T cell responses to AZD1222 COVID-19 vaccine. Study results and limitations: Repertoires were obtained solely post-peak T cell response. Among those given AZD1222, only five to seven were seropositive at baseline. The study found vaccine-associated CD4 TCRs spanning spike, dominant at 160-218 and 743-854.

Germline V gene sequence: CDR1 SGHRS, CDR2 YFSETQ. Deletions cut 0 bases from V and 3 bases from J, with 6 bases between. This CDR3 is built from 14 residues. TCRdb's table, derived via immunoSEQ multiplex PCR, lists solely in-frame clones and lacks some. The data contain more than 110,000 clones, 80% to 95% of them singletons. The source material was peripheral blood, sampled on day 0 of AZD1222 vaccination. The receptor comes from an adult in good health. The chain uses TRBV5-1 and TRBJ2-2; TRBD2 is a possible D gene (5 bases). CDR3 amino acids: CASSLEADTGELFF. Here the CDR3 DNA reads TGCGCCAGCAGCTTGGAAGCGGACACCGGGGAGCTGTTTTTT.